This TCR beta chain was sequenced in a study of cytomegalovirus exposure and HLA in healthy donors. About the research overall: Inside one of the first data releases sat about 85 million unique TCRs taken from HLA-typed donors. General study points: Across donors, presence/absence analyses took sequencing depth to be roughly uniform. Earlier findings revealed that most TCR beta V segments proved productive either about 90% or about 30% of the time.

At the time of sampling, donors were nominally healthy, though unrecorded immune exposures were likely. Per the germline V gene, CDR1 is SEHNR and CDR2 is FQNEAQ (reference sequence). The CDR3 consists of 16 residues. The V gene end was trimmed by 0 bases and the J gene end by 7 bases; junction bases not matched to a gene: 8. PCR used 60 Vbeta primers and 13 Jbeta primers. Assay used: immunoSEQ multiplex PCR; TCRdb lists only in-frame clones, some missing. The data contain more than 150,000 clones, less than 90% of them seen just once; the ten biggest clones take up more than 0.35%. Turning to this clone: Antigen: not known.

The J gene is TRBJ1-1, the V gene TRBV7-9; 10 bases match TRBD1. The sequence came from a boy aged 2-9 years in good health and CMV-seronegative. The source material was PBMCs. This chain's CDR3 is CASSLAGRQGANEAFF. For the CDR3, the DNA is TGTGCCAGCAGCTTAGCGGGAAGACAGGGGGCTAATGAAGCTTTCTTT.